Given below is one T cell receptor (beta chain) in context. What it binds is not known. This CDR3 contains 14 residues. The V end lost 4 bases, the J end lost 1 base, and 8 bases lay between the germline ends. From germline, CDR1 is SGHRS and CDR2 YFSETQ. Amplification used 60 Vbeta primers and 13 Jbeta primers. The repertoire was sequenced with immunoSEQ multiplex PCR; TCRdb's copy has only in-frame clones and lacks some. The data show around 250,000 clones, 70% to 90% seen once. The data were taken from a study of cytomegalovirus exposure and HLA in healthy donors. Overall study results and limits: In a later analysis, at a false discovery rate of 0.05, over 15,000 TCR beta sequences were associated with HLA alleles. Judged likely to be a sequencing artifact was a cluster of highly shared sequence variants.

At sampling all donors were nominally healthy, likely with unrecorded immune exposures. This receptor was identified in a woman aged 55-69 years in good health and CMV-seropositive. The sequenced material came from PBMCs. The chain has TRBV5-1 and TRBJ2-2, with D possibly TRBD1 on 5 matching bases. The CDR3 DNA follows: TGCGCCAGCAGCGGAACAGGGAACACCGGGGAGCTGTTTTTT. Its protein is CASSGTGNTGELFF.